This T cell receptor (beta chain) was documented in a study of OX40 agonist ivuxolimab in advanced cancers. Libraries were prepared by immunoSEQ multiplex PCR; TCRdb keeps only in-frame clonotypes and omits some of them. Of approximately 76,000 clones listed, 70% to 90% are singletons. In regard to this clone: Its antigen is currently unknown.

Overall study results and limits: Researchers did not establish what antigens the expanded peripheral T cells target.

The CDR3 consists of 17 residues. Trimming cost V 5 bases and J 0 bases, with 17 bases left between them. CDR1 is LNHNV and CDR2 is YYDKDF in the germline V gene (reference sequence). This clonotype was sampled from an adult with an advanced solid tumor such as melanoma, head and neck, liver or kidney cancer. Sequencing used CD4+ or CD8+ T cells sorted from blood, obtained in a trial of the OX40 agonist ivuxolimab. The chain links TRBV15 to TRBJ1-5; TRBD1 is a possible D gene (5 bases). This CDR3 is CATSGGGGIYSNQPQHF. CDR3 nucleotide sequence: TGTGCCACCAGCGGGGGGGGAGGGATCTATAGCAATCAGCCCCAGCATTTT.